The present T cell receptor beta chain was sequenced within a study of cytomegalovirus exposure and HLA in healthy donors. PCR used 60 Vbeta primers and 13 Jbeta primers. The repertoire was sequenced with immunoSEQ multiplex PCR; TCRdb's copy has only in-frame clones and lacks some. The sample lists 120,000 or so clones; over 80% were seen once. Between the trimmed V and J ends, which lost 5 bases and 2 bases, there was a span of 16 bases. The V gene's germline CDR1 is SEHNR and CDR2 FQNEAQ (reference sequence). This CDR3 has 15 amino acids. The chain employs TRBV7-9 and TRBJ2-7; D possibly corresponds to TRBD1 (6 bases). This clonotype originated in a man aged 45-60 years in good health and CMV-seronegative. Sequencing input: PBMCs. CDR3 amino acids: CASSPLGQGTYEQYF. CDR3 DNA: TGTGCCAGCAGCCCCTTGGGGCAGGGGACCTACGAGCAGTACTTC.